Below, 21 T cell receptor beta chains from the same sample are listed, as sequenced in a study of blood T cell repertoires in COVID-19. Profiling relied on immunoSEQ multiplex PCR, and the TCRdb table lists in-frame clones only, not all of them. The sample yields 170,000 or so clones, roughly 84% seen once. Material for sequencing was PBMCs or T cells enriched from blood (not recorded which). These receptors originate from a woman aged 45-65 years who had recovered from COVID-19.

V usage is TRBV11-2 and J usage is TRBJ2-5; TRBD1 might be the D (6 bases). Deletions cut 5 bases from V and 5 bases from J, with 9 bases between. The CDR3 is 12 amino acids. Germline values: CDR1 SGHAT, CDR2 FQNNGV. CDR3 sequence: CASSEGVETQYF. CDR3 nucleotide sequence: TGTGCCAGCAGCGAGGGGGTGGAGACCCAGTACTTC.

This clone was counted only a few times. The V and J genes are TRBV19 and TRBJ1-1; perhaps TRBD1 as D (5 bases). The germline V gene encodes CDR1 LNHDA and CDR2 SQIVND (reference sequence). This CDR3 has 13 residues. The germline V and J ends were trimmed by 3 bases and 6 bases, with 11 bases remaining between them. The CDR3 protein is CASSISPRAEAFF. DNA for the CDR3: TGTGCCAGTAGTATTTCCCCCAGGGCTGAAGCTTTCTTT.

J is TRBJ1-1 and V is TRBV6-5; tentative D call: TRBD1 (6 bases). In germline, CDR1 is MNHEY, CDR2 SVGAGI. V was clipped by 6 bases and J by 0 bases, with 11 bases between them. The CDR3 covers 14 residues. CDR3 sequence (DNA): TGTGCCAGCAGATCGGACAGAATGAACACTGAAGCTTTCTTT. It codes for CASRSDRMNTEAFF.

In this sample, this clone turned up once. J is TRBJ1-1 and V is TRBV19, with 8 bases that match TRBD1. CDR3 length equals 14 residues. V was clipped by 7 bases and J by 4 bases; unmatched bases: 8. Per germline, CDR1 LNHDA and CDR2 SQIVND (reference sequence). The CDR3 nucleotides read TGTGCCAGTATCCCGACAGGGGAGAGCACTGAAGCTTTCTTT. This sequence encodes CASIPTGESTEAFF.

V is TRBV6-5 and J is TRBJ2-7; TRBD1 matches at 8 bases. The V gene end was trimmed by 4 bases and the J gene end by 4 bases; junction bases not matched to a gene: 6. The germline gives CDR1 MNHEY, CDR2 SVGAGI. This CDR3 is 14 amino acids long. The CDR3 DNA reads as TGTGCCAGCAGTTGGACAGGGTTAGGTTACGAGCAGTACTTC. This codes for CASSWTGLGYEQYF.

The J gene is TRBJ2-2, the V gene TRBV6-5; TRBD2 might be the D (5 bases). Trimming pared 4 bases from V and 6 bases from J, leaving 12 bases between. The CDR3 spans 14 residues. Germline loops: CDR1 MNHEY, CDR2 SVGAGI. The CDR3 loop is CASSLDLSAGELFF. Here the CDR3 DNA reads TGTGCCAGCAGTTTGGATCTTAGCGCCGGGGAGCTGTTTTTT.

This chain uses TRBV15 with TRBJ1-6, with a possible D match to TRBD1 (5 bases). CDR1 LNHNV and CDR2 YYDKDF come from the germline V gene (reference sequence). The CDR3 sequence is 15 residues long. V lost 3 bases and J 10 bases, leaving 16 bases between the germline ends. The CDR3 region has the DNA TGTGCCACCAGCAGGGGGGAGGAGGGTCAGTCACCCCTCCACTTT. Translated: CATSRGEEGQSPLHF.

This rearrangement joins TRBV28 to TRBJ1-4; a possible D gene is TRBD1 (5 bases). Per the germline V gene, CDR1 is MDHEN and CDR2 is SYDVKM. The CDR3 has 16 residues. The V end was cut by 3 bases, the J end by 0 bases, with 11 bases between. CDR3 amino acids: CASSFRQYATNEKLFF. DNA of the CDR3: TGTGCCAGCAGTTTTAGACAGTACGCAACTAATGAAAAACTGTTTTTT.

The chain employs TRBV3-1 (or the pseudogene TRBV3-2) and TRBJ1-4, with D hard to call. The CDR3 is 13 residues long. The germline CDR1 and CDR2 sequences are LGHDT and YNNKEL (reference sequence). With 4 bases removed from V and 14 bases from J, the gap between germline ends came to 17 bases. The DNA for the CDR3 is TGTGCCAGCAGCCCACAGCCTACGGTTCGGCTGTTTTTT. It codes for CASSPQPTVRLFF.

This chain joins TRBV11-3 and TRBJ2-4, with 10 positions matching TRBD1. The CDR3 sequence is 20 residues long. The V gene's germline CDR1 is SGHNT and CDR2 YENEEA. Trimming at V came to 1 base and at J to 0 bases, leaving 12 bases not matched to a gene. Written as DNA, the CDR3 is TGTGCCAGCAGCTTAGGCGGGACAGGGGAAAAGAGACTAGCCAAAAACATTCAGTACTTC. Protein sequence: CASSLGGTGEKRLAKNIQYF.

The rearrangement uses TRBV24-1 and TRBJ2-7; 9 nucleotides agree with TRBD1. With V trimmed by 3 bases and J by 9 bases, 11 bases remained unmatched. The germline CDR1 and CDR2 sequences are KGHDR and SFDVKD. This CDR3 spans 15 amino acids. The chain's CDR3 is CATSDPTAGQGGQYF. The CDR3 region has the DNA TGTGCCACCAGTGATCCGACTGCGGGACAGGGTGGGCAGTACTTC.

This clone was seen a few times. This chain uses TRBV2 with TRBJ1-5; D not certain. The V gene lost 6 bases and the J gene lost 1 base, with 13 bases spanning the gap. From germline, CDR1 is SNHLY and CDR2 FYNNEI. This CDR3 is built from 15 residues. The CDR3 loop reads CASRGGGGSNQPQHF. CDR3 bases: TGTGCCAGCAGGGGAGGTGGAGGGAGCAATCAGCCCCAGCATTTT. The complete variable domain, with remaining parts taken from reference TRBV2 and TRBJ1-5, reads EPEVTQTPSHQVTQMGQEVILRCVPISNHLYFYWYRQILGQKVEFLVSFYNNEISEKSEIFDDQFSVERPDGSNFTLKIRSTKLEDSAMYFCASRGGGGSNQPQHFGDGTRLSIL.

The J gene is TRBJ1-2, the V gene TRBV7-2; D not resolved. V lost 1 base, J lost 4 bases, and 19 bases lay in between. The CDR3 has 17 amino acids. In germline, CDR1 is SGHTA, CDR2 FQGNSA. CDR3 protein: CASSLGSEPGRIYGYTF. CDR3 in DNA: TGTGCCAGCAGCTTAGGTTCGGAGCCGGGGAGGATCTATGGCTACACCTTC.

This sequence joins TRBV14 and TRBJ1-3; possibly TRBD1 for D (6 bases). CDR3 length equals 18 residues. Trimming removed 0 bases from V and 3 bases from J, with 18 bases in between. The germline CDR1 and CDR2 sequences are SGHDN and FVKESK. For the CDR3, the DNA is TGTGCCAGCAGCCAAGAAAAGGGGACACGTTCTCATGGAAACACCATATATTTT. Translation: CASSQEKGTRSHGNTIYF.

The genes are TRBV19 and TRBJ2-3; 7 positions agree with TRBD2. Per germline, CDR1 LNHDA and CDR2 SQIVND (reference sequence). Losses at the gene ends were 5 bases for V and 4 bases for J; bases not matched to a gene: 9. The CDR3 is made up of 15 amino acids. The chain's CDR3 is CASSSPGLRSDTQYF. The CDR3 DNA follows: TGTGCCAGTAGTTCTCCGGGACTAAGATCAGATACGCAGTATTTT. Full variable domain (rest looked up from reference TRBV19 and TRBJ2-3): DGGITQSPKYLFRKEGQNVTLSCEQNLNHDAMYWYRQDPGQGLRLIYYSQIVNDFQKGDIAEGYSVSREKKESFPLTVTSAQKNPTAFYLCASSSPGLRSDTQYFGPGTRLTVL.

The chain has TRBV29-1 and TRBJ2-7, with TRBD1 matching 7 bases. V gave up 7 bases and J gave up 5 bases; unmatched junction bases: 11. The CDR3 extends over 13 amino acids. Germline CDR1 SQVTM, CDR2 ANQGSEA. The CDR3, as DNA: TGCAGCGGACTTCGACAGGGTTTCAACGAGCAGTACTTC. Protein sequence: CSGLRQGFNEQYF.

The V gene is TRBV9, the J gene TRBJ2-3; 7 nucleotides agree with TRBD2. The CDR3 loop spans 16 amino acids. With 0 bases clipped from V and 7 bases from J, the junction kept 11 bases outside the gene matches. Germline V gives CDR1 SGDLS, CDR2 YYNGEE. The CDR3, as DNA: TGTGCCAGCAGCGTAGAGGCGTCTAGCGGTAGAAATACGCAGTATTTT. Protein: CASSVEASSGRNTQYF.

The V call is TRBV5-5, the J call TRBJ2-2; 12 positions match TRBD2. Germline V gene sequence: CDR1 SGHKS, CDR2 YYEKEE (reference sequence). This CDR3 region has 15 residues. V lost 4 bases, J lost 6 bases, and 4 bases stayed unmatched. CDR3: CASSPSGRAPGELFF. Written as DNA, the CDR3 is TGTGCCAGCAGCCCTAGCGGGAGGGCCCCCGGGGAGCTGTTTTTT.

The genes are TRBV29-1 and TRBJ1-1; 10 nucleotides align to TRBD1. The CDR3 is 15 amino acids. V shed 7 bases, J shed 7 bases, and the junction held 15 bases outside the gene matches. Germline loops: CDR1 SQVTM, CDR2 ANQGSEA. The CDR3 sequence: CSARRGGQGGREAFF. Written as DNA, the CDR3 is TGCAGCGCCAGGAGGGGTGGACAGGGGGGACGTGAAGCTTTCTTT.

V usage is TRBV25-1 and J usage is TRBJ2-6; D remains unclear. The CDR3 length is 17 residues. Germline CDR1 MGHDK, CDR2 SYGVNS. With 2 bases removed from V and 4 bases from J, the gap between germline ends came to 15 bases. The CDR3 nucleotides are TGTGCCAGCAGTGAAGTTAGAGGCCCCCTCGGGGCCAACGTCCTGACTTTC. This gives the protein CASSEVRGPLGANVLTF.

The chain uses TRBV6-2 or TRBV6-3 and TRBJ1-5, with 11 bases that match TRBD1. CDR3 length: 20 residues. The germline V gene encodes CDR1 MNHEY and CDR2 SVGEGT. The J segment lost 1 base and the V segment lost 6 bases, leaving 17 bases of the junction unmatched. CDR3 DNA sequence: TGTGCCAGCAGCCCCGGCCCGGGACAGGGGGAGTTGGGGAGCAATCAGCCCCAGCATTTT. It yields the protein CASSPGPGQGELGSNQPQHF.